This TCR beta chain derives from a study of OX40 agonist ivuxolimab in advanced cancers. In the study overall: Past anti-PD-1, anti-PD-L1 or anti-CTLA-4 therapy was accepted, and 35% to 45% had received some. Partial responses were achieved by three patients: one hepatocellular carcinoma, two cutaneous melanoma.

In regard to this clone: Its antigen remains unknown.

Study-level results: CD4+ T cells averaged fewer expanded clones than CD8+ T cells. Blood T cells, both CD4+ and CD8+, expanded clonally by week 6 at 0.1 to 3.0 mg/kg.

V trimming: 5 bases; J trimming: 5 bases; junction bases outside the gene matches: 7. Germline CDR1 reads SGDLS; CDR2 reads YYNGEE. There are 15 residues in the CDR3. Measured with immunoSEQ multiplex PCR; TCRdb has only the in-frame clones, and not every one. The repertoire consists of about 82,000 clones, with about 92% occurring once and the leading ten covering roughly 8.6%. The gene calls are TRBV9 and TRBJ2-4; TRBD2 agrees at 10 bases. This clonotype originated in an adult with an advanced solid tumor such as melanoma, head and neck, liver or kidney cancer. The input for sequencing was CD4+ or CD8+ T cells sorted from blood, taken in a trial of the OX40 agonist ivuxolimab. The CDR3 is CASSHPLAGENIQYF. CDR3 coding DNA: TGTGCCAGCAGTCATCCCCTAGCGGGGGAAAACATTCAGTACTTC.